Following are 22 T cell receptor beta chains from one sample sequenced in a study of OX40 agonist ivuxolimab in advanced cancers. This table comes from immunoSEQ multiplex PCR, and its TCRdb copy is limited to in-frame clones, with some not included. The sample includes over 150,000 clones, 90% to 95% of them seen just once. Source: CD4+ or CD8+ T cells sorted from blood, taken in a trial of the OX40 agonist ivuxolimab. The receptors stem from an adult with an advanced solid tumor such as melanoma, head and neck, liver or kidney cancer.

As DNA, the CDR3 is TGTGCCAGCAGTTACAGGCTAGCGGGAGGGGGCAATGAGCAGTTCTTC. Translated, it gives CASSYRLAGGGNEQFF. The chain uses TRBV6-6 and TRBJ2-1, with 12 bases fitting TRBD2. The CDR3 totals 16 residues. Germline CDR1 reads MNHNY; CDR2 reads SVGAGI (reference sequence). V trimming: 2 bases; J trimming: 6 bases; junction bases outside the gene matches: 5.

The rearrangement uses TRBV4-3 and TRBJ2-1; D unresolved. Trimming cost V 0 bases and J 8 bases, with 11 bases left between them. The CDR3 extends over 14 amino acids. Germline CDR1 is LGHNA and CDR2 is YSLEER. Here the CDR3 reads CASSQEVSWHEQFF. CDR3 DNA: TGCGCCAGCAGCCAAGAGGTCTCTTGGCATGAGCAGTTCTTC.

The chain employs TRBV4-3 and TRBJ1-2; 8 positions agree with TRBD1. This CDR3 contains 15 residues. V lost 0 bases, J lost 7 bases, and 7 bases stayed unmatched. Germline V lookup: CDR1 LGHNA, CDR2 YSLEER. The CDR3 reads CASSQDLPTGAGYTF. Written as DNA, the CDR3 is TGCGCCAGCAGCCAAGATCTCCCGACAGGGGCTGGCTACACCTTC.

The chain carries TRBV6-5 and TRBJ2-1; a weak D match, TRBD2 (6 bases). Deletions cut 5 bases from V and 9 bases from J, with 8 bases between. The CDR3 consists of 11 residues. Germline V gives CDR1 MNHEY, CDR2 SVGAGI. This CDR3 is CASSRGTEQFF. CDR3 DNA sequence: TGTGCCAGCAGTCGCGGGACTGAGCAGTTCTTC.

The chain combines TRBV28 with TRBJ1-3; perhaps TRBD1 as D (5 bases). Trimming cost V 3 bases and J 4 bases, with 13 bases left between them. The CDR3 loop spans 15 amino acids. Germline CDR1 is MDHEN and CDR2 is SYDVKM. The CDR3 loop is CASSFGGSWGNTIYF. CDR3 coding DNA: TGTGCCAGCAGTTTCGGGGGATCGTGGGGAAACACCATATATTTT.

V usage is TRBV7-2 and J usage is TRBJ2-7; maybe TRBD1 (5 bases). The CDR3 sequence is 15 residues long. Trimming removed 5 bases at V and 1 base at J, with 15 bases between. Germline V gene sequence: CDR1 SGHTA, CDR2 FQGNSA. DNA for the CDR3: TGTGCCAGCAGCCCCAGCAGGGCAGAGTCCTACGAGCAGTACTTC. Protein: CASSPSRAESYEQYF. The full variable domain, its missing parts supplied by reference TRBV7-2 and TRBJ2-7, is GAGVSQSPSNKVTEKGKDVELRCDPISGHTALYWYRQSLGQGLEFLIYFQGNSAPDKSGLPSDRFSAERTGGSVSTLTIQRTQQEDSAVYLCASSPSRAESYEQYFGPGTRLTVT.

DNA for the CDR3: TGTGCCTGGAGTGTAAGACGGACAGGGACCTACGAGCAGTACTTC. Residues: CAWSVRRTGTYEQYF. V usage is TRBV30 and J usage is TRBJ2-7, with 8 bases aligning to TRBD1. This CDR3 has 15 residues. V trimming: 0 bases; J trimming: 2 bases; junction bases outside the gene matches: 6. From germline, CDR1 is GTSNPN and CDR2 SVGIG (reference sequence).

V usage is TRBV7-2 and J usage is TRBJ2-5; tentative D call: TRBD1 (5 bases). Germline-derived CDR1 and CDR2 are SGHTA and FQGNSA. The CDR3 loop spans 13 amino acids. V was pared by 4 bases and J by 13 bases, with 19 bases between. The CDR3 nucleotides read TGTGCCAGCAGCTCAGAAAACCAACAGGAGACGTACTTC. This gives the protein CASSSENQQETYF.

This clone showed up just once. The chain employs TRBV6-5 and TRBJ1-2; no clear D gene. Trimming took 4 bases from V and 0 from J, leaving 9 bases between them. Germline assignment: CDR1 MNHEY and CDR2 SVGAGI. CDR3 length: 14 residues. This CDR3 reads CASSFHGPNYGYTF. CDR3 bases: TGTGCCAGCAGTTTTCACGGGCCTAACTATGGCTACACCTTC.

The V gene is TRBV4-2, the J gene TRBJ2-3, with TRBD2 identical over 7 bases. Trimming removed 3 bases from V and 0 bases from J; junction bases left unmatched: 12. The germline CDR1 and CDR2 sequences are LGHNA and YNFKEQ. The CDR3 is 18 amino acids. The CDR3 DNA sequence: TGTGCCAGCAGCCACCGGGACTATAGGGCGTTAAGCACAGATACGCAGTATTTT. Protein sequence: CASSHRDYRALSTDTQYF.

The gene calls are TRBV6-4 and TRBJ2-3; D remains unclear. Trimming pared 2 bases from V and 5 bases from J, leaving 14 bases between. CDR3 size: 15 residues. CDR1 and CDR2 from the germline V gene are MRHNA and SNTAGT. CDR3 sequence: CASSDPILGLDTQYF. CDR3 bases: TGTGCCAGCAGTGACCCTATACTCGGGCTAGATACGCAGTATTTT.

V is TRBV28 and J is TRBJ1-2; D is ambiguous. Trimming shortened V by 5 bases and J by 8 bases, and 24 bases separated the two germline ends. Per the germline V gene, CDR1 is MDHEN and CDR2 is SYDVKM. This CDR3 region has 16 residues. The CDR3 bases are TGTGCCAGCAGTACAAAAAATAAGGACCTTTTGGAGGGCTACACCTTC. Protein: CASSTKNKDLLEGYTF.

V is TRBV9 and J is TRBJ1-2, with D perhaps TRBD1 (5 bases). Germline V gives CDR1 SGDLS, CDR2 YYNGEE. The CDR3 runs 15 residues. V was pared by 3 bases and J by 0 bases, with 12 bases between. The CDR3 nucleotides are TGTGCCAGCAGCGAGGGGTCCAGGGCTAACTATGGCTACACCTTC. Translating it yields CASSEGSRANYGYTF.

This chain connects TRBV10-3 to TRBJ2-3; 7 nucleotides match TRBD1. The J segment lost 4 bases and the V segment lost 8 bases, leaving 6 bases of the junction unmatched. Germline CDR1 ENHRY, CDR2 SYGVKD. There are 13 residues in the CDR3. The CDR3: CAIGKGAADTQYF. The DNA of the CDR3 is TGTGCCATCGGAAAGGGGGCCGCAGATACGCAGTATTTT.

The chain uses TRBV7-6 and TRBJ2-7; no clear D. The CDR3 runs 14 residues. CDR1 is SGHVS and CDR2 is FNYEAQ in the germline V gene. V lost 6 bases, J lost 4 bases, and 16 bases lay in between. CDR3 in amino acids: CASSSTNKAYEQYF. CDR3 nucleotides: TGTGCCAGCAGTTCTACAAACAAAGCTTACGAGCAGTACTTC.

The chain combines TRBV18 with TRBJ2-1; 7 bases map to TRBD1. J was trimmed by 9 bases and V by 4 bases; bases with no gene match: 3. CDR1 and CDR2 (germline): KGHSH, LQKENI. The CDR3 runs 12 residues. The CDR3 is CASSLQGSEQFF. The CDR3 bases are TGTGCCAGCTCACTACAGGGGTCTGAGCAGTTCTTC.

The CDR3 sequence is CASSLPGGENTGELFF. The CDR3 region has the DNA TGTGCCAGCAGCCTCCCAGGGGGCGAGAACACCGGGGAGCTGTTTTTT. V and J are TRBV5-4 and TRBJ2-2; 8 nucleotides align to TRBD1. Germline CDR1 reads SGHNT; CDR2 reads YYREEE (reference sequence). CDR3 size: 16 residues. With V trimmed by 4 bases and J by 1 base, 6 bases remained unmatched.

This rearrangement joins TRBV23-1 to TRBJ1-2; D gene unclear. TRBV23-1 is an ORF for which the function is uncertain. Trimming took off 4 bases at V and 5 bases at J, with 8 bases between the two ends. There are 12 residues in the CDR3. The CDR3 bases are TGCGCCAGCAGTCGGGCAGGATATGGCTACACCTTC. Protein sequence: CASSRAGYGYTF.

The chain joins TRBV6-1 to TRBJ1-2, with D tentatively TRBD1 (6 bases). This CDR3 comprises 13 residues. Germline V gives CDR1 MNHNS, CDR2 SASEGT. The V gene lost 4 bases and the J gene lost 7 bases, with 13 bases spanning the gap. CDR3 sequence: CASSGQYRVGYTF. As DNA, the CDR3 is TGTGCCAGCAGTGGCCAATACAGGGTTGGCTACACCTTC.

Concerning this clone itself: Other DNA sequences of this sample code for an identical CDR3. The V gene is TRBV5-1, the J gene TRBJ2-5; D possibly corresponds to TRBD2 (6 bases). Germline CDR1 is SGHRS and CDR2 is YFSETQ. The CDR3 runs to 14 residues. V was cut by 1 base and J by 2 bases, with 9 bases left in between. CDR3 sequence (DNA): TGCGCCAGCAGCTTGTCCGGGACTCAAGAGACCCAGTACTTC. This sequence encodes CASSLSGTQETQYF.

The chain links TRBV19 to TRBJ2-1; TRBD2 agrees at 8 bases. Germline values: CDR1 LNHDA, CDR2 SQIVND (reference sequence). The ends lost 2 bases at V and 4 bases at J; junction bases unmatched: 10. The CDR3 runs to 17 residues. CDR3 loop: CASSIPPPAGGYNEQFF. CDR3 sequence (DNA): TGTGCCAGTAGTATACCCCCCCCCGCGGGAGGTTACAATGAGCAGTTCTTC. Combining the CDR3 with reference TRBV19 and TRBJ2-1 gives the whole variable domain DGGITQSPKYLFRKEGQNVTLSCEQNLNHDAMYWYRQDPGQGLRLIYYSQIVNDFQKGDIAEGYSVSREKKESFPLTVTSAQKNPTAFYLCASSIPPPAGGYNEQFFGPGTRLTVL.

The chain recombines TRBV7-6 with TRBJ2-5; the match to TRBD2 covers 10 bases. The CDR3 sequence is 15 residues long. V lost 4 bases, J lost 3 bases, and 5 bases stayed unmatched. Germline CDR1 SGHVS, CDR2 FNYEAQ. The CDR3 DNA follows: TGTGCCAGCAGCTCAGAGCGGGGGGGAAAAGAGACCCAGTACTTC. Protein sequence: CASSSERGGKETQYF.